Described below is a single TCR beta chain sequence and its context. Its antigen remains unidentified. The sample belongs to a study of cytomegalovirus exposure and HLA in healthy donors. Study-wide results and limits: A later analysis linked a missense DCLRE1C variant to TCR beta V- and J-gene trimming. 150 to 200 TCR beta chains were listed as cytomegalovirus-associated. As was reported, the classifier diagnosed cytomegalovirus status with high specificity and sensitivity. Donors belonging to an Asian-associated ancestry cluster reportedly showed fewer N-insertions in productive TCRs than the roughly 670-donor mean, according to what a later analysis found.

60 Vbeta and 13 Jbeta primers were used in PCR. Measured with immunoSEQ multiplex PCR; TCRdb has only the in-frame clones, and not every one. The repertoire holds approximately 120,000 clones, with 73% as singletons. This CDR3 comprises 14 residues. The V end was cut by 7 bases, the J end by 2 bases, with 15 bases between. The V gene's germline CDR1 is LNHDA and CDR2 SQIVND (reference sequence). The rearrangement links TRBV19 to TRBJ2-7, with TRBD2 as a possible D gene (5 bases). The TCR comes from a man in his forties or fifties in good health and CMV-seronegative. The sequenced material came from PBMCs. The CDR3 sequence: CASTTNSGAYEQYF. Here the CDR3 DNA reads TGTGCCAGTACCACGAACTCCGGGGCCTACGAGCAGTACTTC. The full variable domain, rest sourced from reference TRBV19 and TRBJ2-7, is DGGITQSPKYLFRKEGQNVTLSCEQNLNHDAMYWYRQDPGQGLRLIYYSQIVNDFQKGDIAEGYSVSREKKESFPLTVTSAQKNPTAFYLCASTTNSGAYEQYFGPGTRLTVT.